Listed here are 28 T cell receptor beta chains from one sample, sequenced in a study of technical replicates of blood from several donors. Sequenced by immunoSEQ multiplex PCR; TCRdb stores in-frame clones only, minus some. The repertoire holds tens of thousands of clones, with approximately 88% as singletons. The sample was PBMCs. The receptors originated from a human donor in good health. Some clones in this sample may be carry-over from other donors' samples.

Details on this clone: The sample carries other DNA sequences with the same CDR3. The CDR3, as DNA: TGTGCCAGCAGCTCACTAGCGGGGGGGCGCAATGAGCAGTTCTTC. Translated, it gives CASSSLAGGRNEQFF. The rearrangement links TRBV6-6 to TRBJ2-1, with 13 bases matching TRBD2. Germline V lookup: CDR1 MNHNY, CDR2 SVGAGI (reference sequence). J gave up 6 bases and V 6 bases, and 5 bases lay outside the gene matches. The CDR3 is 15 residues long.

The genes are TRBV4-3 and TRBJ1-4; no firm D call. This CDR3 region has 15 residues. CDR1 LGHNA and CDR2 YSLEER come from the germline V gene. V was cut by 0 bases and J by 8 bases, with 13 bases left in between. The chain's CDR3 is CASSQESSPREKLFF. The CDR3 DNA is TGCGCCAGCAGCCAAGAATCGTCGCCTAGGGAAAAACTGTTTTTT.

The V call is TRBV5-6, the J call TRBJ2-3; D is ambiguous. Germline values: CDR1 SGHDT, CDR2 YYEEEE. The CDR3 spans 14 residues. V gave up 1 base and J gave up 3 bases, with 9 bases separating them. The CDR3 DNA reads TGTGCCAGCAGCTTGCTCAAGACAACAGATACGCAGTATTTT. It yields the protein CASSLLKTTDTQYF.

This chain links TRBV19 with TRBJ1-2; 9 bases agree with TRBD1. This CDR3 is built from 13 residues. From germline, CDR1 is LNHDA and CDR2 SQIVND (reference sequence). With 10 bases clipped from V and 3 bases from J, the junction kept 6 bases outside the gene matches. In DNA form, the CDR3 reads TGTGCCACCCGGGACAGGGCTTACTATGGCTACACCTTC. As protein: CATRDRAYYGYTF.

The chain couples TRBV30 to TRBJ2-1; 10 bases agree with TRBD2. The CDR3 is made up of 14 amino acids. After removal of 2 bases from V and 4 bases from J, the junction contained 2 bases not matched to a gene. Germline loops: CDR1 GTSNPN, CDR2 SVGIG (reference sequence). CDR3 coding DNA: TGTGCCTGGAGTATAGCGGGGGGTTACAATGAGCAGTTCTTC. Encoded protein: CAWSIAGGYNEQFF. Variable domain in full (rest from reference TRBV30 and TRBJ2-1): SQTIHQWPATLVQPVGSPLSLECTVEGTSNPNLYWYRQAAGRGLQLLFYSVGIGQISSEVPQNLSASRPQDRQFILSSKKLLLSDSGFYLCAWSIAGGYNEQFFGPGTRLTVL.

The genes are TRBV18 and TRBJ1-2; 8 bases are a match to TRBD1. The ends lost 5 bases at V and 7 bases at J; junction bases unmatched: 3. The germline gives CDR1 KGHSH, CDR2 LQKENI. The CDR3 length is 12 residues. CDR3 coding DNA: TGTGCCAGCTCAGGACAGGGCGGTGGCTACACCTTC. Residues: CASSGQGGGYTF.

This clone occurred many times. J is TRBJ2-2 and V is TRBV30; TRBD1 matches at 12 bases. Trimming took 3 bases from V and 3 from J; bases not matched to a gene: 2. The CDR3 totals 15 residues. From germline, CDR1 is GTSNPN and CDR2 SVGIG (reference sequence). This chain's CDR3 is CAWRGQGADTGELFF. The CDR3, as DNA: TGTGCCTGGAGGGGACAGGGGGCAGACACCGGGGAGCTGTTTTTT.

The chain employs TRBV7-2 and TRBJ2-5, with D perhaps matching TRBD1 (5 bases). Trimming removed 3 bases from V and 4 bases from J, with 9 bases in between. The CDR3 runs to 13 residues. Germline CDR1 SGHTA, CDR2 FQGNSA. The CDR3 sequence: CASSFGRGETQYF. The CDR3 nucleotides read TGTGCCAGCAGCTTCGGTAGGGGAGAGACCCAGTACTTC.

The rearrangement links TRBV29-1 to TRBJ1-4; D possibly corresponds to TRBD1 (6 bases). The CDR3 runs 14 residues. The germline V gene has CDR1 SQVTM and CDR2 ANQGSEA. Deletions cut 4 bases from V and 2 bases from J, with 11 bases between. CDR3 nucleotide sequence: TGCAGCGTTGCCAGGGGTGAGACTAATGAAAAACTGTTTTTT. Translation: CSVARGETNEKLFF.

This clone was recorded only once. V and J are TRBV5-6 and TRBJ2-7, with unresolved D. Between the trimmed V and J ends, which lost 4 bases and 9 bases, there was a span of 11 bases. There are 11 residues in the CDR3. Germline-derived CDR1 and CDR2 are SGHDT and YYEEEE. The CDR3 region is CASSPLGRQYF. DNA of the CDR3: TGTGCCAGCAGCCCCCTAGGTCGGCAGTACTTC.

The chain employs TRBV7-3 and TRBJ2-7; tentatively, D is TRBD2 (6 bases). This CDR3 has 16 residues. Germline CDR1 reads SGHTA; CDR2 reads FQGTGA. Trimming removed 5 bases from V and 1 base from J, with 18 bases in between. The CDR3 bases are TGTGCCAGCAGCCCCCCCGCCGGGAGAAAGTCCTACGAGCAGTACTTC. It specifies CASSPPAGRKSYEQYF.

This clone showed up just once. J is TRBJ1-2 and V is TRBV27; 8 bases agree with TRBD1. The germline V gene encodes CDR1 MNHEY and CDR2 SMNVEV (reference sequence). The CDR3 sequence is 16 residues long. J lost 0 bases, V lost 5 bases, and 8 bases had no gene match. The CDR3: CASSPRTGNANYGYTF. The CDR3 DNA sequence: TGTGCCAGCAGTCCCCGGACAGGGAATGCTAACTATGGCTACACCTTC.

The chain joins TRBV2 to TRBJ2-2; D may be TRBD1 (5 bases). Germline CDR1 SNHLY, CDR2 FYNNEI. The CDR3 consists of 13 residues. The ends were cut back, 6 bases at V and 3 bases at J, with 8 bases in the middle. Here the CDR3 DNA reads TGTGCCAGCAGGGACACTTACACCGGGGAGCTGTTTTTT. Translated, it gives CASRDTYTGELFF.

V and J are TRBV7-2 and TRBJ2-5; TRBD2 matches 8 bases. Germline loops: CDR1 SGHTA, CDR2 FQGNSA. The ends lost 4 bases at V and 5 bases at J; junction bases unmatched: 9. The CDR3 runs 15 residues. This chain's CDR3 is CASSYLAGVWETQYF. The CDR3 nucleotides are TGTGCCAGCAGCTATCTAGCGGGTGTATGGGAGACCCAGTACTTC.

The chain recombines TRBV15 with TRBJ2-1, with D perhaps TRBD2 (6 bases). The CDR3 contains 15 residues. CDR1 and CDR2 from the germline V gene are LNHNV and YYDKDF (reference sequence). The V end lost 2 bases, the J end lost 0 bases, and 8 bases lay between the germline ends. This CDR3 reads CATSRSGPSYNEQFF. The CDR3 DNA sequence: TGTGCCACCAGCAGAAGCGGGCCCTCCTACAATGAGCAGTTCTTC.

The chain links TRBV27 to TRBJ2-7; 7 nucleotides match TRBD1. Per germline, CDR1 MNHEY and CDR2 SMNVEV (reference sequence). The J segment lost 4 bases and the V segment lost 6 bases, leaving 6 bases of the junction unmatched. This CDR3 is built from 13 residues. The CDR3: CASSGTGEYEQYF. The CDR3 coding sequence is TGTGCCAGCAGCGGTACAGGGGAGTACGAGCAGTACTTC.

This CDR3 is CASSLTVGGNTIYF. The CDR3 DNA sequence: TGTGCCAGCAGCTTAACCGTCGGTGGAAACACCATATATTTT. This chain joins TRBV7-9 and TRBJ1-3, with D hard to call. In germline, CDR1 is SEHNR, CDR2 FQNEAQ (reference sequence). Trimming pared 2 bases from V and 3 bases from J, leaving 8 bases between. The CDR3 has 14 amino acids.

This clone was seen only a few times. This CDR3 is CASSTGGSPLHF. The CDR3 nucleotides are TGTGCCAGCAGCACGGGCGGGTCACCCCTCCACTTT. The chain employs TRBV5-8 and TRBJ1-6; D gene ambiguous. The V and J ends lost 4 bases and 10 bases respectively, with 9 bases between them. Germline V gene lookup returns CDR1 SGHTS and CDR2 YDEGEE. This CDR3 comprises 12 residues.

The chain recombines TRBV7-6 with TRBJ2-5, with a weak D call TRBD2 (7 bases). V gave up 4 bases and J gave up 7 bases, with 28 bases separating them. Germline V CDR1 and CDR2: SGHVS, FNYEAQ. The CDR3 has 18 residues. CDR3 nucleotide sequence: TGTGCCAGCAGCTCTTTAGTCCTCGGACAACAGGGAGGGGTGACCCAGTACTTC. Translated, it gives CASSSLVLGQQGGVTQYF.

This clone was seen a handful of times. The V gene is TRBV5-6, the J gene TRBJ1-6; 7 bases are a match to TRBD1. Germline CDR1 and CDR2: SGHDT and YYEEEE. Losses at the gene ends were 4 bases for V and 4 bases for J; bases not matched to a gene: 8. CDR3 length: 16 residues. The CDR3 nucleotides are TGTGCCAGCAGCCCGGGAGGGACAGCATATAATTCACCCCTCCACTTT. It translates to CASSPGGTAYNSPLHF.

This sequence joins TRBV7-3 and TRBJ2-5; 11 bases align to TRBD2. Germline lookup yields CDR1 SGHTA and CDR2 FQGTGA. J gave up 5 bases and V 5 bases, and 13 bases lay outside the gene matches. This CDR3 has 17 amino acids. DNA for the CDR3: TGTGCCAGCAGCCCTACGGGGGGGGCTAGCGGGAGGGAGACCCAGTACTTC. This translates into CASSPTGGASGRETQYF.

The rearrangement uses TRBV19 and TRBJ2-7; no reliable D call. With 3 bases removed from V and 0 bases from J, the gap between germline ends came to 9 bases. Germline CDR1 reads LNHDA; CDR2 reads SQIVND (reference sequence). The CDR3 extends over 14 amino acids. CDR3 coding DNA: TGTGCCAGTAGTATTAGCCTCAACTCCTACGAGCAGTACTTC. It codes for CASSISLNSYEQYF.

V is TRBV6-6 and J is TRBJ2-7; a weak D match, TRBD2 (5 bases). The length of the CDR3 is 13 residues. V dropped 1 base and J dropped 3 bases, with 7 bases sitting between them. Germline V gives CDR1 MNHNY, CDR2 SVGAGI (reference sequence). CDR3 nucleotides: TGTGCCAGCAGTTACTTAGGGAGCTACGAGCAGTACTTC. As protein: CASSYLGSYEQYF.

The chain is built from TRBV9 and TRBJ2-3, with D perhaps TRBD2 (5 bases). V lost 0 bases, J lost 4 bases, and 6 bases lay in between. CDR3 size: 13 residues. The germline gives CDR1 SGDLS, CDR2 YYNGEE. CDR3 bases: TGTGCCAGCAGCGTAGGAGGGTCAGATACGCAGTATTTT. Amino acids: CASSVGGSDTQYF.

The V and J genes are TRBV30 and TRBJ2-3; the match to TRBD2 covers 8 bases. With V trimmed by 0 bases and J by 5 bases, 10 bases remained unmatched. Germline lookup yields CDR1 GTSNPN and CDR2 SVGIG (reference sequence). This CDR3 region has 16 residues. The CDR3 sequence is CAWSVFGRAGRDTQYF. The CDR3 region has the DNA TGTGCCTGGAGTGTATTCGGGAGGGCCGGAAGAGATACGCAGTATTTT.

The chain carries TRBV4-3 and TRBJ2-7; 7 bases match TRBD1. The CDR3 sequence is 16 residues long. CDR1 and CDR2 from the germline V gene are LGHNA and YSLEER. The V and J ends lost 2 bases and 0 bases, in that order; junction bases with no gene match: 7. The DNA of the CDR3 is TGCGCCAGCAGCCAAACAAAGTGGGACAGCTCCTACGAGCAGTACTTC. Its translation: CASSQTKWDSSYEQYF.

The table lists this clone with a few counts. The J gene is TRBJ2-1, the V gene TRBV29-1; 11 nucleotides line up with TRBD1. The trim removed 6 bases at V and 3 bases at J, leaving 1 base unmatched. This CDR3 has 13 amino acids. Germline V gene lookup returns CDR1 SQVTM and CDR2 ANQGSEA. Here the CDR3 DNA reads TGCAGCGTGGGGACAGGGGGCTACAATGAGCAGTTCTTC. It encodes CSVGTGGYNEQFF.

The CDR3 is CASSYLGDEKLFF. DNA for the CDR3: TGTGCCAGCAGCTACTTGGGAGATGAAAAACTGTTTTTT. J is TRBJ1-4 and V is TRBV27; the D is unclear. Germline assignment: CDR1 MNHEY and CDR2 SMNVEV (reference sequence). V was pared by 6 bases and J by 6 bases, with 11 bases between. The CDR3 sequence is 13 residues long.